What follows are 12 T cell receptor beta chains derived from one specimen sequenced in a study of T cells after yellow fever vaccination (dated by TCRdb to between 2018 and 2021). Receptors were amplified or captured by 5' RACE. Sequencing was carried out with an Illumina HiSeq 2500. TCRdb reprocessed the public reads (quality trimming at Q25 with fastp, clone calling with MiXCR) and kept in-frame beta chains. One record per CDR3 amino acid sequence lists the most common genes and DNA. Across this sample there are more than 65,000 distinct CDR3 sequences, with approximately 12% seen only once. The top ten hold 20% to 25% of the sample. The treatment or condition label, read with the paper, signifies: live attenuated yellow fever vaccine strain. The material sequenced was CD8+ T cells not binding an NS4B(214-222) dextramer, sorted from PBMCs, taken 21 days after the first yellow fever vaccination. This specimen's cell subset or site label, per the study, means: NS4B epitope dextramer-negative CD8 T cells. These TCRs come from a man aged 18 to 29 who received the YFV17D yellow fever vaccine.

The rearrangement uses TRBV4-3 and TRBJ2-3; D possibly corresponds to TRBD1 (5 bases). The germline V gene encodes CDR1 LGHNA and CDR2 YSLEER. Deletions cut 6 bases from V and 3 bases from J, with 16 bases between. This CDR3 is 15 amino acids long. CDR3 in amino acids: CASRADSLLTDTQYF. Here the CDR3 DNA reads TGCGCCAGCAGAGCAGACAGCCTATTAACAGATACGCAGTATTTT.

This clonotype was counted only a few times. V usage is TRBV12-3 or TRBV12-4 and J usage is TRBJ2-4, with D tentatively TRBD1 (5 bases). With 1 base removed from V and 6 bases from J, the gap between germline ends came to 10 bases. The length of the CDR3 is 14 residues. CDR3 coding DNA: TGTGCCAGCAGTTTAGGACAGACGGGAAACATTCAGTACTTC. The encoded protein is CASSLGQTGNIQYF.

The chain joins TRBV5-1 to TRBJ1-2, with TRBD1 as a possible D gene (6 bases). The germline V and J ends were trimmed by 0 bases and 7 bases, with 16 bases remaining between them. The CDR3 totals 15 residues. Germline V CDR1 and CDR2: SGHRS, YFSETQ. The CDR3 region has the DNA TGCGCCAGCAGCTTGGATTCCGGGCCCAGGGGTGGCTACACCTTC. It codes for CASSLDSGPRGGYTF.

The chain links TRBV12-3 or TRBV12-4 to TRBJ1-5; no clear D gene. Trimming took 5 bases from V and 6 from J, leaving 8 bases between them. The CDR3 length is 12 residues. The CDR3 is CASSSVGQPQHF. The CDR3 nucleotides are TGTGCCAGCAGTAGCGTAGGTCAGCCCCAGCATTTT.

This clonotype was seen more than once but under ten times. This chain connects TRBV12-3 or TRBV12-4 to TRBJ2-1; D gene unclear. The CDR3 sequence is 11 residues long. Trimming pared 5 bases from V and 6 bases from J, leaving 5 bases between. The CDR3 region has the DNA TGTGCCAGCAGTGGTCCCAATGAGCAGTTCTTC. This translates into CASSGPNEQFF.

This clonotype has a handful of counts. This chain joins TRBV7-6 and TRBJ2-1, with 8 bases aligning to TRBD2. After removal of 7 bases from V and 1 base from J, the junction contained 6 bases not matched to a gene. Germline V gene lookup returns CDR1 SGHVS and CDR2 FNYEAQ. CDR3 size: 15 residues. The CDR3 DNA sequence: TGTGCCAGCACTCCCGGGACTAGTTCCTACAATGAGCAGTTCTTC. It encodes CASTPGTSSYNEQFF.

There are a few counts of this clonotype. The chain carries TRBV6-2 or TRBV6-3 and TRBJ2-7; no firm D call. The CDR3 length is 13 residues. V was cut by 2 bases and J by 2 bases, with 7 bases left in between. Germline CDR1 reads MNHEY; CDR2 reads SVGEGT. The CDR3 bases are TGTGCCAGCAGTTACCCCAGAACCTACGAGCAGTACGTC. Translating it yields CASSYPRTYEQYV.

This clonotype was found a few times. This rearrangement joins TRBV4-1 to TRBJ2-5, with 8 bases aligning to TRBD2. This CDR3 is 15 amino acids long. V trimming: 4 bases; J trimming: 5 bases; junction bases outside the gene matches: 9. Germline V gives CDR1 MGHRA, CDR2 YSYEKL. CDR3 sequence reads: CASSPTPGLGETQYF. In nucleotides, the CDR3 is TGCGCCAGCAGCCCTACTCCGGGACTAGGGGAGACCCAGTACTTC.

The CDR3: CASSLPMPAGDGELFF. The CDR3 nucleotides read TGTGCCAGCAGCCTCCCCATGCCAGCGGGGGACGGGGAGCTGTTTTTT. The chain employs TRBV7-9 and TRBJ2-2; TRBD2 aligns across 8 bases. The CDR3 is 16 amino acids. The V segment lost 5 bases and the J segment 7 bases; nucleotides outside the gene matches: 12. CDR1 is SEHNR and CDR2 is FQNEAQ in the germline V gene (reference sequence).

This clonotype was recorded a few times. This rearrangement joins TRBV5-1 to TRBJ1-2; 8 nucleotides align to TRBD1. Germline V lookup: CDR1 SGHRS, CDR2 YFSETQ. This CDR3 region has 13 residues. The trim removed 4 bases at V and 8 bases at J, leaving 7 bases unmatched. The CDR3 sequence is CASSPGQGDGYTF. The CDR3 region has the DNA TGCGCCAGCAGCCCAGGACAGGGAGACGGCTACACCTTC.

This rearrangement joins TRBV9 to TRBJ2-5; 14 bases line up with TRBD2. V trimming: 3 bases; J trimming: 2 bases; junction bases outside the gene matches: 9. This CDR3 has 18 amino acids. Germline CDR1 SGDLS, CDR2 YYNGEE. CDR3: CASSERGLAGELQETQYF. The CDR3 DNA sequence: TGTGCCAGCAGCGAGAGGGGACTAGCGGGGGAGTTACAAGAGACCCAGTACTTC.

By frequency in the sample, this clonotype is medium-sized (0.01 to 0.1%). The CDR3 nucleotides read TGTGCCAGCAGTTTTGGCGGGGGGGCCGGTGAGCAGTACTTC. This translates into CASSFGGGAGEQYF. The chain recombines TRBV12-3 or TRBV12-4 with TRBJ2-7, with TRBD2 identical over 9 bases. The CDR3 sequence is 14 residues long. V lost 3 bases, J lost 7 bases, and 7 bases stayed unmatched.